Listed here are 29 T cell receptor beta chains from one sample, sequenced in a study of CD8 T cells in Susac syndrome. With random hexamers, about 0.45 to 1 ug RNA was reverse transcribed. In TCRdb, the immunoSEQ multiplex PCR reads were re-called with MiXCR into one record per CDR3 protein. The sample contains under 200,000 distinct CDR3 sequences, 85% to 95% of which appear only once. Sequencing was done on a sample of CD8+ T cells from PBMCs. These receptors all come from a human donor with multiple sclerosis.

The rearrangement uses TRBV29-1 and TRBJ2-3; 8 bases fit TRBD2. The J segment lost 5 bases and the V segment lost 4 bases, leaving 8 bases of the junction unmatched. From germline, CDR1 is SQVTM and CDR2 ANQGSEA. This CDR3 comprises 14 residues. CDR3: CSVAGGRPGDTQYF. The CDR3 DNA follows: TGCAGCGTTGCAGGCGGGAGGCCAGGAGATACGCAGTATTTT.

The chain joins TRBV4-1 to TRBJ2-2; D may be TRBD2 (5 bases). CDR1 is MGHRA and CDR2 is YSYEKL in the germline V gene. V lost 4 bases and J 7 bases, leaving 13 bases between the germline ends. The CDR3 contains 14 residues. In DNA, the CDR3 is TGCGCCAGCAGCCTAAGACTACCCGTCGGGGAGCTGTTTTTT. Protein sequence: CASSLRLPVGELFF.

The V and J genes are TRBV9 and TRBJ1-1, with no clear D. CDR3 length: 13 residues. Trimming cost V 0 bases and J 5 bases, with 8 bases left between them. CDR1 and CDR2 from the germline V gene are SGDLS and YYNGEE. The CDR3 sequence is CASSVDFQTEAFF. CDR3 DNA sequence: TGTGCCAGCAGCGTAGATTTCCAGACTGAAGCTTTCTTT.

This sequence joins TRBV29-1 and TRBJ2-7; D gene ambiguous. The CDR3 extends over 13 amino acids. V lost 5 bases to trimming and J lost 0 bases, with 11 bases between them. The germline V gene encodes CDR1 SQVTM and CDR2 ANQGSEA. The CDR3 region has the DNA TGCAGCGTTTTCGGCCTTGACTCCTACGAGCAGTACTTC. Amino acids: CSVFGLDSYEQYF.

V gene TRBV5-4 combines with J gene TRBJ1-1; 8 positions agree with TRBD1. The CDR3 runs to 14 residues. V gave up 1 base and J gave up 4 bases; unmatched junction bases: 3. Germline CDR1 reads SGHNT; CDR2 reads YYREEE (reference sequence). CDR3 sequence: CASSLMTGVTEAFF. CDR3 coding DNA: TGTGCCAGCAGCTTGATGACAGGGGTCACTGAAGCTTTCTTT.

The V and J genes are TRBV7-9 and TRBJ2-3, with no clear D. V was clipped by 6 bases and J by 2 bases, with 9 bases between them. Germline loops: CDR1 SEHNR, CDR2 FQNEAQ (reference sequence). The CDR3 totals 13 residues. CDR3 coding DNA: TGTGCCAGCAGTCCGAGCGTCACAGATACGCAGTATTTT. Protein: CASSPSVTDTQYF.

V usage is TRBV12-3 or TRBV12-4 and J usage is TRBJ2-1; D remains unclear. The CDR3 runs to 15 residues. V was trimmed by 7 bases and J by 1 base, leaving 14 bases between them. The CDR3 nucleotides read TGTGCCAGCACCGACCCCGTCGCATCCTACAATGAGCAGTTCTTC. This sequence encodes CASTDPVASYNEQFF.

This clonotype was recorded a few times. This chain connects TRBV2 to TRBJ1-5; D is ambiguous. CDR1 SNHLY and CDR2 FYNNEI come from the germline V gene. V dropped 6 bases and J dropped 6 bases, with 9 bases sitting between them. The CDR3 loop spans 12 amino acids. In nucleotides, the CDR3 is TGTGCCAGCAGAGAGGGTAGTCAGCCCCAGCATTTT. Amino acids: CASREGSQPQHF.

The V call is TRBV13, the J call TRBJ1-6; the D is unclear. Germline-derived CDR1 and CDR2 are PRHDT and FYEKMQ (reference sequence). V lost 4 bases to trimming and J lost 9 bases, with 7 bases between them. The CDR3 is 12 amino acids. CDR3 in DNA: TGTGCCAGCAGCTACACGAGTTCACCCCTCCACTTT. The encoded protein is CASSYTSSPLHF.

The rearrangement joins TRBV28 to TRBJ2-7, with 8 bases identical to TRBD1. The CDR3 is made up of 15 amino acids. Trimming removed 6 bases from V and 3 bases from J; junction bases left unmatched: 10. From germline, CDR1 is MDHEN and CDR2 SYDVKM. For the CDR3, the DNA is TGTGCCAGCAGCTTGGTACTAGGACAGGGCTACGAGCAGTACTTC. It encodes CASSLVLGQGYEQYF.

V gene TRBV4-2 combines with J gene TRBJ2-1, with D uncertain. V dropped 1 base and J dropped 5 bases, with 6 bases sitting between them. The CDR3 runs 13 residues. The germline V gene has CDR1 LGHNA and CDR2 YNFKEQ. The CDR3 coding sequence is TGTGCCAGCAGCCAAGTTACGGACAATGAGCAGTTCTTC. Encoded protein: CASSQVTDNEQFF.

This chain links TRBV7-9 with TRBJ2-1, with D uncertain. Per the germline V gene, CDR1 is SEHNR and CDR2 is FQNEAQ (reference sequence). The CDR3 spans 12 residues. Trimming removed 4 bases at V and 8 bases at J, with 9 bases between. CDR3 DNA: TGTGCCAGCAGCTCGGAGTGGGATGAGCAGTTCTTC. It yields the protein CASSSEWDEQFF.

A note on this clonotype: The junction does not match germline at one end; this may be a read error. The chain links TRBV5-1 to TRBJ2-5; D is undetermined. Germline-derived CDR1 and CDR2 are SGHRS and YFSETQ. This CDR3 has 12 amino acids. Here the CDR3 reads CASSLVRETQYF. DNA for the CDR3: TGTGCCAGCAGCTTAGTTAGGGAGACCCAGTACTTC.

The chain links TRBV20-1 to TRBJ2-5; 7 bases are shared with TRBD2. The CDR3 has 14 residues. V dropped 6 bases and J dropped 4; count of bases not matched to a gene: 11. The germline V gene has CDR1 DFQATT and CDR2 SNEGSKA (reference sequence). This CDR3 is CSASPGTGGETQYF. In DNA, the CDR3 is TGCAGTGCAAGTCCAGGGACGGGGGGAGAGACCCAGTACTTC.

The chain is built from TRBV29-1 and TRBJ2-3; 9 nucleotides match TRBD2. The CDR3 is 16 residues long. Per germline, CDR1 SQVTM and CDR2 ANQGSEA. V dropped 6 bases and J dropped 0; count of bases not matched to a gene: 10. The CDR3 is CSVEPFTSGSTDTQYF. The DNA for the CDR3 is TGCAGCGTCGAACCATTTACTAGCGGGAGCACAGATACGCAGTATTTT.

The V gene is TRBV12-3 or TRBV12-4, the J gene TRBJ1-1; D unresolved. The CDR3 sequence is 13 residues long. Trimming removed 5 bases from V and 7 bases from J, with 14 bases in between. DNA for the CDR3: TGTGCCAGCAGTAGAGGTGGTTTGGGTGAAGCTTTCTTT. Its translation: CASSRGGLGEAFF.

The chain uses TRBV12-3 or TRBV12-4 and TRBJ2-1; 10 bases are shared with TRBD2. CDR3 size: 17 residues. Unmatched junction bases numbered 12, after V lost 6 bases and J lost 4 bases. Written as DNA, the CDR3 is TGTGCCAGCAGCTCCTTAGCGGGAGGAATCCGGTACAATGAGCAGTTCTTC. Protein product: CASSSLAGGIRYNEQFF.

The chain is built from TRBV7-9 and TRBJ2-2; 8 positions match TRBD1. V was pared by 5 bases and J by 9 bases, with 11 bases of the junction left unmatched. Germline loops: CDR1 SEHNR, CDR2 FQNEAQ (reference sequence). This CDR3 spans 15 amino acids. The CDR3, as DNA: TGTGCCAGCAGCCGAGACAGGGGTAATTCCCGGGAGCTGTTTTTT. It encodes CASSRDRGNSRELFF.

The chain combines TRBV28 with TRBJ2-1; 7 bases align to TRBD2. Germline CDR1 is MDHEN and CDR2 is SYDVKM. The J segment lost 7 bases and the V segment lost 1 base, leaving 7 bases of the junction unmatched. CDR3 length equals 15 residues. As DNA, the CDR3 is TGTGCCAGCAGTTTATCCCGGGAGGCGGGGAATGAGCAGTTCTTC. Protein: CASSLSREAGNEQFF.

The chain couples TRBV19 to TRBJ1-5, with D maybe TRBD1 (5 bases). The CDR3 loop spans 14 amino acids. With 4 bases removed from V and 4 bases from J, the gap between germline ends came to 11 bases. Germline V gene data show CDR1 as LNHDA and CDR2 as SQIVND (reference sequence). CDR3 sequence reads: CASSTRRENQPQHF. CDR3 coding DNA: TGTGCCAGTAGTACACGCAGGGAGAATCAGCCCCAGCATTTT.

The rearrangement uses TRBV29-1 and TRBJ2-7; TRBD1 might be the D (6 bases). This CDR3 comprises 11 residues. Germline CDR1 SQVTM, CDR2 ANQGSEA. Trimming pared 5 bases from V and 6 bases from J, leaving 11 bases between. CDR3 DNA: TGCAGCGTTCTACAGGGTATCGAGCAGTACTTC. Its translation is CSVLQGIEQYF.

CDR3 protein: CASGATGGGYTEAFF. CDR3 DNA: TGTGCCAGCGGAGCGACAGGGGGCGGGTACACTGAAGCTTTCTTT. The chain links TRBV14 to TRBJ1-1; TRBD1 aligns across 10 bases. The V segment lost 8 bases and the J segment 3 bases; nucleotides outside the gene matches: 9. In germline, CDR1 is SGHDN, CDR2 FVKESK. CDR3 length: 15 amino acids.

The chain combines TRBV20-1 with TRBJ2-7, with 12 bases aligning to TRBD1. The CDR3 totals 15 residues. V dropped 5 bases and J dropped 2; count of bases not matched to a gene: 7. CDR1 and CDR2 (germline): DFQATT, SNEGSKA (reference sequence). CDR3 region: CSAATGTGGPYEQYF. DNA for the CDR3: TGCAGTGCTGCAACCGGGACAGGGGGCCCCTACGAGCAGTACTTC.

V and J are TRBV12-3 or TRBV12-4 and TRBJ1-5; TRBD1 is a possible D gene (6 bases). The CDR3 spans 14 residues. The V and J ends lost 3 bases and 2 bases respectively, with 8 bases between them. The DNA for the CDR3 is TGTGCCAGCAGTTTCCCAGGGGGCAATCAGCCCCAGCATTTT. It specifies CASSFPGGNQPQHF.

The CDR3 loop reads CSVDQAVNTEAFF. The CDR3 DNA is TGCAGCGTTGATCAGGCCGTGAACACTGAAGCTTTCTTT. The genes are TRBV29-1 and TRBJ1-1; D is uncertain. The CDR3 runs 13 residues. Germline V lookup: CDR1 SQVTM, CDR2 ANQGSEA. V lost 3 bases and J 0 bases, leaving 8 bases between the germline ends.

V gene TRBV6-5 combines with J gene TRBJ2-6; unclear D gene. The CDR3 runs to 15 residues. V shed 6 bases and J shed 4 bases, with 13 bases lying between them. Germline-derived CDR1 and CDR2 are MNHEY and SVGAGI. CDR3 nucleotides: TGTGCCAGCAGGGTTACCCTGGGCGGGGCCAACGTCCTGACTTTC. It is translated as CASRVTLGGANVLTF.

The CDR3 spells CASTSFGRMYEQYF. The CDR3 region has the DNA TGTGCCAGCACCTCCTTCGGGAGGATGTACGAGCAGTACTTC. The chain combines TRBV27 with TRBJ2-7; TRBD2 matches 7 bases. J was trimmed by 4 bases and V by 7 bases; bases with no gene match: 10. The CDR3 covers 14 residues. Germline CDR1 MNHEY, CDR2 SMNVEV (reference sequence).

This chain uses TRBV5-6 with TRBJ2-5; D gene uncertain. V was trimmed by 0 bases and J by 2 bases, leaving 8 bases between them. This CDR3 region has 14 residues. The germline V gene encodes CDR1 SGHDT and CDR2 YYEEEE. The CDR3 is CASSLVAVQETQYF. CDR3 DNA: TGTGCCAGCAGCTTGGTGGCAGTACAAGAGACCCAGTACTTC.

The rearrangement links TRBV5-1 to TRBJ2-1; D is possibly TRBD2 (6 bases). This CDR3 is 13 amino acids long. CDR1 and CDR2 (germline): SGHRS, YFSETQ. V lost 6 bases, J lost 6 bases, and 13 bases lay in between. The CDR3 is CASNRGKVNEQFF. In DNA, the CDR3 is TGCGCCAGCAATCGGGGGAAGGTCAATGAGCAGTTCTTC.